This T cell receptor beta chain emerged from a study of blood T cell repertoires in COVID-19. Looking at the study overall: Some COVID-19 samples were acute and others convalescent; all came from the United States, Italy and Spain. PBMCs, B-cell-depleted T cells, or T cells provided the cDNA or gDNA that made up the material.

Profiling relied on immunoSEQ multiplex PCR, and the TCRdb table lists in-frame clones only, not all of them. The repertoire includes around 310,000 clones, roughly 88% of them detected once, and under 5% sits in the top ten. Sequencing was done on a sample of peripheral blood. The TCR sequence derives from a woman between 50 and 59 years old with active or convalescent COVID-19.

The CDR3 DNA reads as TGTGCCAGCAGTTTATCGGGGCAGGGGGCAATGAAGACCCAGTACTTC. This encodes CASSLSGQGAMKTQYF. V and J are TRBV27 and TRBJ2-5, with 8 bases matching TRBD1. V shed 0 bases, J shed 6 bases, and the junction held 9 bases outside the gene matches. Germline CDR1 is MNHEY and CDR2 is SMNVEV (reference sequence). The CDR3 covers 16 residues.